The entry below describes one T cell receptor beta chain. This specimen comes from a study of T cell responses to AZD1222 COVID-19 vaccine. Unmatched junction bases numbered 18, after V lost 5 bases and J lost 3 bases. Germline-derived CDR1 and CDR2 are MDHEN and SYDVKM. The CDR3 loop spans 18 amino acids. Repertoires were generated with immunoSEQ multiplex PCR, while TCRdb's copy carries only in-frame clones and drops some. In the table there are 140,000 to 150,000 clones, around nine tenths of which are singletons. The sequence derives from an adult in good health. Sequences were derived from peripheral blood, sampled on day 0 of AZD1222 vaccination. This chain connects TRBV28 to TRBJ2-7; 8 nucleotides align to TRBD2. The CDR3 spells CASSPPEAGAYLHYEQYF. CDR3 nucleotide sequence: TGTGCCAGCAGTCCCCCCGAAGCGGGGGCCTACTTACACTACGAGCAGTACTTC.